Presented here are 20 T cell receptor beta chains from one specimen sequenced in a study of shared clonotypes between healthy human individuals. Repertoires were generated with immunoSEQ multiplex PCR, while TCRdb's copy carries only in-frame clones and drops some. This table holds hundreds of thousands of clones, around 79% found once. Sequenced: PBMCs. Receptor source: a woman in her 40s in good health. Some clones in this sample may be carry-over from other donors' samples.

Ten or more counts support this clone. J is TRBJ2-5 and V is TRBV30, with a possible D match to TRBD1 (6 bases). Germline loops: CDR1 GTSNPN, CDR2 SVGIG (reference sequence). The CDR3 extends over 13 amino acids. Deletions cut 5 bases from V and 4 bases from J, with 14 bases between. CDR3 nucleotides: TGTGCCTGGGTCCGTGCAGGGGTAGAGACCCAGTACTTC. It is translated as CAWVRAGVETQYF.

The V gene is TRBV28, the J gene TRBJ2-2, with no clear D. Germline assignment: CDR1 MDHEN and CDR2 SYDVKM. This CDR3 region has 15 residues. The V and J ends lost 5 bases and 2 bases respectively, with 12 bases between them. The CDR3 nucleotides are TGTGCCAGCAGTCCTGCTGGTACAAACACCGGGGAGCTGTTTTTT. The encoded protein is CASSPAGTNTGELFF.

This sequence joins TRBV13 and TRBJ2-3, with 9 bases aligning to TRBD1. This CDR3 contains 17 residues. Germline CDR1 is PRHDT and CDR2 is FYEKMQ (reference sequence). V was pared by 5 bases and J by 3 bases, with 12 bases of the junction left unmatched. The CDR3 here is CASSRGRPGQGTDTQYF. The CDR3 nucleotides read TGTGCCAGCAGCCGGGGACGTCCGGGACAGGGAACAGATACGCAGTATTTT.

This clone was seen just once. This chain uses TRBV13 with TRBJ1-1; D unclear. This CDR3 spans 13 amino acids. The V end was cut by 5 bases, the J end by 5 bases, with 12 bases between. Germline loops: CDR1 PRHDT, CDR2 FYEKMQ (reference sequence). The CDR3 coding sequence is TGTGCCAGCAGCCCGACCAGAGGGACTGAAGCTTTCTTT. Encoded protein: CASSPTRGTEAFF.

The chain recombines TRBV6-5 with TRBJ1-4; D is unresolved. Germline values: CDR1 MNHEY, CDR2 SVGAGI. The CDR3 loop spans 12 amino acids. V was clipped by 5 bases and J by 10 bases, with 11 bases between them. The CDR3 DNA is TGTGCCAGCAGTCTGACGGCGGGAAAACTGTTTTTT. It yields the protein CASSLTAGKLFF.

V gene TRBV6-1 combines with J gene TRBJ1-2; no clear D. Germline loops: CDR1 MNHNS, CDR2 SASEGT. This CDR3 region has 12 residues. Trimming removed 3 bases at V and 1 base at J, with 3 bases between. CDR3 loop: CASSENNYGYTF. CDR3 sequence (DNA): TGTGCCAGCAGTGAGAATAACTATGGCTACACCTTC.

This clone was counted a single time. A read error is likely here: a far larger clone is one base away. The same CDR3 is also encoded by other DNA sequences in this sample. CDR3 amino acids: CASSQDSRQGYQPQHF. The CDR3 DNA follows: TGCGCCAGCAGCCAAGATTCGAGACAGGGTTATCAGCCTCAGCATTTT. The chain recombines TRBV4-3 with TRBJ1-5, with 7 bases aligning to TRBD1. The CDR3 runs to 16 residues. CDR1 LGHNA and CDR2 YSLEER come from the germline V gene.

The gene calls are TRBV2 and TRBJ2-7; no clear D gene. V was shortened by 4 bases and J by 5 bases, with 12 bases between the two germline ends. Germline lookup yields CDR1 SNHLY and CDR2 FYNNEI. This CDR3 spans 13 amino acids. This CDR3 is CASSAPYSDEQYF. In DNA form, the CDR3 reads TGTGCCAGCAGTGCGCCTTACTCGGACGAGCAGTACTTC.

The J gene is TRBJ2-3, the V gene TRBV13, with 12 bases identical to TRBD2. J lost 3 bases, V lost 5 bases, and 12 bases had no gene match. This CDR3 contains 18 residues. Germline V CDR1 and CDR2: PRHDT, FYEKMQ (reference sequence). CDR3 in DNA: TGTGCCAGCAGCGTCCCTAGCGGGAGGGCCCCCCCAACAGATACGCAGTATTTT. Amino acid sequence: CASSVPSGRAPPTDTQYF.

CDR3 nucleotide sequence: TGTGCCACCCGGACAGGGGTTGCCGAGCAGTACTTC. This sequence encodes CATRTGVAEQYF. V and J are TRBV7-8 and TRBJ2-7; 9 bases match TRBD1. Per germline, CDR1 SGHVS and CDR2 FQNEAQ. The trim removed 10 bases at V and 6 bases at J, leaving 7 bases unmatched. The CDR3 length is 12 residues.

The chain has TRBV7-3 and TRBJ2-3, with TRBD2 identical over 9 bases. This CDR3 comprises 15 residues. The germline V gene encodes CDR1 SGHTA and CDR2 FQGTGA. V shed 5 bases, J shed 4 bases, and the junction held 7 bases outside the gene matches. The CDR3, as DNA: TGTGCCAGCAGCCTTTTAGCGGGAGTCGCAGATACGCAGTATTTT. Translated: CASSLLAGVADTQYF.

This sequence joins TRBV10-3 and TRBJ1-2, with D tentatively TRBD1 (6 bases). Germline CDR1 and CDR2: ENHRY and SYGVKD. Trimming took 2 bases from V and 2 from J, leaving 15 bases between them. The CDR3 runs to 16 residues. The CDR3 nucleotides are TGTGCCATCAGTGAGAGACAGGAATGGGCCAACTATGGCTACACCTTC. It codes for CAISERQEWANYGYTF.

The chain joins TRBV5-6 to TRBJ2-7, with TRBD1 matching over 8 bases. CDR3 length equals 14 residues. Germline V lookup: CDR1 SGHDT, CDR2 YYEEEE. J lost 6 bases, V lost 0 bases, and 5 bases had no gene match. The CDR3 here is CASSLGQGFSEQYF. In DNA form, the CDR3 reads TGTGCCAGCAGCTTGGGACAGGGGTTCAGCGAGCAGTACTTC. Based on the CDR3 plus reference TRBV5-6 and TRBJ2-7, the full variable domain is DAGVTQSPTHLIKTRGQQVTLRCSPKSGHDTVSWYQQALGQGPQFIFQYYEEEERQRGNFPDRFSGHQFPNYSSELNVNALLLGDSALYLCASSLGQGFSEQYFGPGTRLTVT.

On this clone: At the DNA level, this CDR3 is encoded by other sequences in the same sample as well. This chain uses TRBV27 with TRBJ2-7; D ambiguous. This CDR3 is 13 amino acids long. The germline V gene encodes CDR1 MNHEY and CDR2 SMNVEV (reference sequence). The V end was cut by 6 bases, the J end by 2 bases, with 11 bases between. As DNA, the CDR3 is TGTGCCAGCAGCTTTGACGTAACCTACGAGCAGTACTTC. This translates into CASSFDVTYEQYF.

The gene calls are TRBV2 and TRBJ2-1, with unresolved D. The CDR3 length is 12 residues. Looked up from germline, CDR1 is SNHLY and CDR2 is FYNNEI. Trimming removed 4 bases at V and 6 bases at J, with 7 bases between. Here the CDR3 reads CASSGRANEQFF. The CDR3 nucleotides read TGTGCCAGCAGTGGACGAGCCAATGAGCAGTTCTTC.

The rearrangement uses TRBV19 and TRBJ2-3; unclear D gene. The germline V and J ends were trimmed by 7 bases and 6 bases, with 14 bases remaining between them. The CDR3 spans 13 residues. Germline V gene sequence: CDR1 LNHDA, CDR2 SQIVND (reference sequence). The CDR3 is CASTRSRADTQYF. CDR3 DNA: TGTGCCAGTACTAGATCTCGAGCCGATACGCAGTATTTT. Full variable domain (outside the CDR3, taken from reference TRBV19 and TRBJ2-3): DGGITQSPKYLFRKEGQNVTLSCEQNLNHDAMYWYRQDPGQGLRLIYYSQIVNDFQKGDIAEGYSVSREKKESFPLTVTSAQKNPTAFYLCASTRSRADTQYFGPGTRLTVL.

V gene TRBV5-1 combines with J gene TRBJ2-1; D perhaps matches TRBD1 (5 bases). CDR3 length: 14 residues. The V gene's germline CDR1 is SGHRS and CDR2 YFSETQ. V was clipped by 4 bases and J by 4 bases, with 12 bases between them. CDR3 DNA sequence: TGCGCCAGCAGCATCGACAGCCAATACAATGAGCAGTTCTTC. It codes for CASSIDSQYNEQFF.

The chain employs TRBV4-1 and TRBJ1-6, with 8 nucleotides matching TRBD1. V lost 0 bases, J lost 7 bases, and 8 bases stayed unmatched. This CDR3 is built from 17 residues. CDR1 and CDR2 from the germline V gene are MGHRA and YSYEKL. CDR3 amino acids: CASSQDLPTGVNSPLHF. The CDR3 nucleotides are TGCGCCAGCAGCCAAGACCTCCCGACAGGGGTAAATTCACCCCTCCACTTT.

The V gene is TRBV2, the J gene TRBJ1-1; perhaps TRBD1 as D (6 bases). In germline, CDR1 is SNHLY, CDR2 FYNNEI. The CDR3 has 16 amino acids. V lost 1 base and J lost 3, with 15 bases in between. The CDR3 loop reads CASSEEGTGRYTEAFF. In nucleotides, the CDR3 is TGTGCCAGCAGTGAAGAGGGTACAGGGCGGTACACTGAAGCTTTCTTT.

This rearrangement joins TRBV7-2 to TRBJ2-5, with a weak D call TRBD2 (5 bases). Trimming took off 2 bases at V and 5 bases at J, with 9 bases between the two ends. Germline CDR1 is SGHTA and CDR2 is FQGNSA. This CDR3 has 13 residues. The CDR3, as DNA: TGTGCCAGCAGCTTACTAGCCGTTGAGACCCAGTACTTC. This gives the protein CASSLLAVETQYF.